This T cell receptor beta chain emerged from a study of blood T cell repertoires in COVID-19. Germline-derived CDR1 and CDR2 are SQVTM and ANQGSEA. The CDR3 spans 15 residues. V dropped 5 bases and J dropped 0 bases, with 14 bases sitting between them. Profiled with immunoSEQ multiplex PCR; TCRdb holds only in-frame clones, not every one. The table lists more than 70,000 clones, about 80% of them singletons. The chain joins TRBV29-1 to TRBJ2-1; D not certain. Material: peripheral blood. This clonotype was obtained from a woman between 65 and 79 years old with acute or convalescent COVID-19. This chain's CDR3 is CSVTIQESSYNEQFF. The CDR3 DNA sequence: TGCAGCGTTACAATTCAGGAAAGCTCCTACAATGAGCAGTTCTTC.